This passage covers 13 T cell receptor beta chains from one sample sequenced in a study of blood T cell repertoires in COVID-19 (dated by TCRdb to 2018 to 2020). The library relied on the immunoSEQ multiplex PCR assay. Imported from immuneACCESS, the table was reduced by TCRdb to in-frame sequences with V and J called. These copies leave out some clones; in studies compared against another copy, an unresolved V gene accounts for under half, and the cause of the remainder is not known. The sample records 150,000 or so clones, roughly 86% of which are singletons. The ten largest clones capture roughly 7.7% of the sample. The specimen was peripheral blood. All receptors come from a man aged 35-49 years who had recovered from COVID-19.

As DNA, the CDR3 is TGTGCCAGCAGTTATGCTACTAGCGGGGGCACAGATACGCAGTATTTT. It yields the protein CASSYATSGGTDTQYF. This rearrangement joins TRBV6-2 or TRBV6-3 to TRBJ2-3; 10 nucleotides align to TRBD2. CDR3 length: 16 amino acids. CDR1 and CDR2 (germline): MNHEY, SVGEGT. After removal of 3 bases from V and 1 base from J, the junction contained 4 bases not matched to a gene.

The chain couples TRBV25-1 to TRBJ2-2; 8 bases agree with TRBD1. Germline trimming cut 5 bases from V and 1 base from J; bases unmatched to any gene: 9. CDR3 length: 17 residues. In germline, CDR1 is MGHDK, CDR2 SYGVNS. CDR3 in amino acids: CASSPLSGTGNTGELFF. CDR3 nucleotide sequence: TGTGCCAGCAGTCCTCTTTCCGGGACAGGGAACACCGGGGAGCTGTTTTTT.

This clone was seen only a few times. The gene calls are TRBV19 and TRBJ1-5; tentative D call: TRBD1 (5 bases). Trimming took off 6 bases at V and 6 bases at J, with 12 bases between the two ends. This CDR3 has 13 residues. From germline, CDR1 is LNHDA and CDR2 SQIVND (reference sequence). The CDR3 DNA reads as TGTGCCAGTAGGAATGGGGGGAGTCAGCCCCAGCATTTT. It encodes CASRNGGSQPQHF. The entire variable domain, with the rest obtained from reference TRBV19 and TRBJ1-5, is as follows: DGGITQSPKYLFRKEGQNVTLSCEQNLNHDAMYWYRQDPGQGLRLIYYSQIVNDFQKGDIAEGYSVSREKKESFPLTVTSAQKNPTAFYLCASRNGGSQPQHFGDGTRLSIL.

CDR3 coding DNA: TGTGCCAGCAGCGTCGTGGGGCTCGGGAACACTGAAGCTTTCTTT. Protein product: CASSVVGLGNTEAFF. The chain carries TRBV2 and TRBJ1-1, with D maybe TRBD1 (5 bases). V lost 6 bases to trimming and J lost 1 base, with 15 bases between them. CDR3 length: 15 amino acids. Per germline, CDR1 SNHLY and CDR2 FYNNEI.

V is TRBV19 and J is TRBJ1-5, with TRBD1 as a possible D gene (6 bases). CDR1 is LNHDA and CDR2 is SQIVND in the germline V gene (reference sequence). V was pared by 6 bases and J by 5 bases, with 8 bases between. The CDR3 covers 12 residues. CDR3 region: CASRRQDQPQHF. Written as DNA, the CDR3 is TGTGCCAGTAGGAGACAGGATCAGCCCCAGCATTTT.

This rearrangement joins TRBV7-2 to TRBJ2-3; maybe TRBD2 (5 bases). CDR3 length: 14 amino acids. V gave up 4 bases and J gave up 6 bases, with 14 bases separating them. Germline CDR1 SGHTA, CDR2 FQGNSA. The CDR3 sequence is CASSSPGWRDTQYF. CDR3 nucleotide sequence: TGTGCCAGCAGCTCCCCGGGGTGGAGGGATACGCAGTATTTT.

This clone was seen more than once but under ten times. The chain has TRBV7-2 and TRBJ2-7; 10 bases line up with TRBD2. Germline V lookup: CDR1 SGHTA, CDR2 FQGNSA. After removal of 0 bases from V and 5 bases from J, the junction contained 7 bases not matched to a gene. This CDR3 comprises 16 residues. Here the CDR3 DNA reads TGTGCCAGCAGCTTAGCGCCGGGACTAGCGAGGGACGAGCAGTACTTC. It encodes CASSLAPGLARDEQYF.

V is TRBV7-2 and J is TRBJ1-1; TRBD1 matches 7 bases. The V segment lost 0 bases and the J segment 11 bases; nucleotides outside the gene matches: 9. CDR1 and CDR2 (germline): SGHTA, FQGNSA. The CDR3 spans 14 residues. The DNA for the CDR3 is TGTGCCAGCAGCTTAGCAGGGACAGCTGCTCGGGCTTTCTTT. Its translation: CASSLAGTAARAFF.

This clone came up once. The rearrangement uses TRBV25-1 and TRBJ1-2, with TRBD1 as a possible D gene (6 bases). Deletions cut 3 bases from V and 6 bases from J, with 8 bases between. CDR1 is MGHDK and CDR2 is SYGVNS in the germline V gene. The CDR3 covers 12 residues. This CDR3 is CASSDRGHGYTF. Here the CDR3 DNA reads TGTGCCAGCAGTGACAGGGGCCATGGCTACACCTTC.

The rearrangement uses TRBV28 and TRBJ2-1; weak D call: TRBD2 (6 bases). V was shortened by 5 bases and J by 6 bases, with 17 bases between the two germline ends. Germline CDR1 reads MDHEN; CDR2 reads SYDVKM. CDR3 length equals 15 residues. The CDR3 coding sequence is TGTGCCAGCAGTCCTCCTTACGGGAGCAGCAATGAGCAGTTCTTC. This sequence encodes CASSPPYGSSNEQFF.

Here the CDR3 DNA reads TGTGCCAGCAGTGGGGGCCAGGACAGGGGGCCGCGGTTCTTC. Translation gives CASSGGQDRGPRFF. The chain is built from TRBV2 and TRBJ2-1; TRBD1 matches 11 bases. Per germline, CDR1 SNHLY and CDR2 FYNNEI. V shed 4 bases and J 15 bases; nucleotides not matched to a gene: 11. The CDR3 is 14 residues long.

The chain is built from TRBV18 and TRBJ2-7; 9 bases fit TRBD1. Germline-derived CDR1 and CDR2 are KGHSH and LQKENI. This CDR3 is built from 16 residues. The trim removed 1 base at V and 1 base at J, leaving 5 bases unmatched. The CDR3 coding sequence is TGTGCCAGCTCACCACACCGGGACAGGGTGTCCTACGAGCAGTACTTC. Translating gives CASSPHRDRVSYEQYF.

CDR3 sequence reads: CASSVTSTGPVSPGELFF. The CDR3 DNA is TGTGCCAGTAGTGTCACCTCGACAGGACCTGTTAGCCCCGGGGAGCTGTTTTTT. The V call is TRBV19, the J call TRBJ2-2; TRBD1 might be the D (6 bases). CDR1 is LNHDA and CDR2 is SQIVND in the germline V gene (reference sequence). This CDR3 contains 18 residues. Between the trimmed V and J ends, which lost 5 bases and 6 bases, there was a span of 25 bases.